This T cell receptor (beta chain) comes out of a study of cytomegalovirus exposure and HLA in healthy donors. On this clone: The antigen is not known.

Study observations and caveats: Reports indicate that TCR beta sequences accurately predicted the HLA-A and HLA-B alleles of most subjects.

The CDR3 covers 13 residues. The V gene's germline CDR1 is GTSNPN and CDR2 SVGIG (reference sequence). The V gene end was trimmed by 3 bases and the J gene end by 6 bases; junction bases not matched to a gene: 7. The PCR used 60 Vbeta and 13 Jbeta primers. Data came from immunoSEQ multiplex PCR; TCRdb stores just in-frame clones and leaves some out. The table lists just over 200,000 clones. The V call is TRBV30, the J call TRBJ2-7; 8 bases fit TRBD1. The source of this sequence is a girl aged 2-10 years in good health and CMV-seropositive. Material for sequencing was PBMCs. CDR3 protein: CAWSIRGQGEQYF. The CDR3, as DNA: TGTGCCTGGAGCATCAGAGGACAGGGCGAGCAGTACTTC.